This TCR beta chain was obtained from a study of blood T cell repertoires in COVID-19. Participant reports of clinical history set cohort assignment. The method was immunoSEQ multiplex PCR; TCRdb's version includes in-frame clones alone and lacks a portion of them. The table includes approximately 210,000 clones, just over 85% detected once. Germline CDR1 and CDR2: SGHAT and FQNNGV. There are 18 residues in the CDR3. With 4 bases removed from V and 1 base from J, the gap between germline ends came to 17 bases. The sequencing input was PBMCs or T cells enriched from blood (not recorded which). The chain employs TRBV11-2 and TRBJ2-6; D might be TRBD2 (5 bases). The origin of this receptor is a woman in her forties or fifties with acute COVID-19. CDR3 residues: CASSSPRSWRSGANVLTF. The CDR3 DNA reads as TGTGCCAGCAGCTCCCCCCGGTCCTGGAGGTCTGGGGCCAACGTCCTGACTTTC. The full variable domain, with the rest looked up from reference TRBV11-2 and TRBJ2-6, is EAGVAQSPRYKIIEKRQSVAFWCNPISGHATLYWYQQILGQGPKLLIQFQNNGVVDDSQLPKDRFSAERLKGVDSTLKIQPAKLEDSAVYLCASSSPRSWRSGANVLTFGAGSRLTVL.